The 10 T cell receptor beta chains given below trace back to one sample, sequenced in a study of cytomegalovirus exposure and HLA in healthy donors. The study ran its PCR with 60 Vbeta and 13 Jbeta primers. TCRdb's copy holds only in-frame clones and misses some; the assay was immunoSEQ multiplex PCR. The sample gives nearly 200,000 clones, 87% of which show up once; 1% to 1.5% is in the top ten. Specimen: PBMCs. Receptors originate from a man aged 25 to 45 in good health and CMV-seronegative.

V is TRBV19 and J is TRBJ2-1; D may be TRBD1 (6 bases). V lost 4 bases, J lost 5 bases, and 15 bases lay in between. Germline V gene lookup returns CDR1 LNHDA and CDR2 SQIVND (reference sequence). The CDR3 length is 15 residues. CDR3: CASSTFPGQHNEQFF. The CDR3 DNA reads TGTGCCAGTAGTACGTTCCCGGGACAACACAATGAGCAGTTCTTC.

This clone was seen a few times. V and J are TRBV5-4 and TRBJ2-1; TRBD2 aligns across 16 bases. CDR1 and CDR2 (germline): SGHNT, YYREEE (reference sequence). J gave up 7 bases and V 3 bases, and 1 base lay outside the gene matches. CDR3 length: 15 amino acids. The CDR3 protein is CASSSGLAGGNEQFF. CDR3 bases: TGTGCCAGCAGCTCGGGACTAGCGGGGGGGAATGAGCAGTTCTTC.

Worth noting for this clone: A junction boundary mismatches the germline segment, possibly from a read error. This sequence joins TRBV28 and TRBJ2-7; TRBD1 is a possible D gene (5 bases). This CDR3 comprises 13 residues. In germline, CDR1 is MDHEN, CDR2 SYDVKM. The CDR3 here is CASSLTGPDEQHF. Written as DNA, the CDR3 is TGTGCCAGCAGCCTAACAGGCCCAGACGAGCAGCACTTC.

This clone appeared a few times. The chain recombines TRBV4-1 with TRBJ2-7; 11 nucleotides match TRBD1. CDR3 length: 16 residues. Germline loops: CDR1 MGHRA, CDR2 YSYEKL. J gave up 7 bases and V 0 bases, and 8 bases lay outside the gene matches. CDR3 sequence reads: CASSQDSGQGAREQYF. CDR3 nucleotide sequence: TGCGCCAGCAGCCAAGATTCCGGACAGGGGGCTCGAGAGCAGTACTTC.

V gene TRBV6-4 combines with J gene TRBJ2-4; 8 bases fit TRBD2. The CDR3 totals 13 residues. The J segment lost 11 bases and the V segment lost 6 bases, leaving 9 bases of the junction unmatched. Germline V gives CDR1 MRHNA, CDR2 SNTAGT. CDR3 in amino acids: CASSEAGEGVQYF. As DNA, the CDR3 is TGTGCCAGCAGCGAAGCGGGAGAAGGGGTTCAGTACTTC.

The chain couples TRBV28 to TRBJ2-7; 10 bases fit TRBD2. V was clipped by 1 base and J by 2 bases; unmatched bases: 11. Per germline, CDR1 MDHEN and CDR2 SYDVKM. The CDR3 runs 18 residues. The CDR3 nucleotides are TGTGCCAGCAGTTTATCCTCGGACCCGGGACTAGCGACCTACGAGCAGTACTTC. Its translation is CASSLSSDPGLATYEQYF.

The chain is built from TRBV2 and TRBJ2-5; D is unresolved. V lost 5 bases and J 5 bases, leaving 21 bases between the germline ends. CDR3 size: 16 residues. Germline V gene sequence: CDR1 SNHLY, CDR2 FYNNEI. CDR3 DNA: TGTGCCAGCAGTTTTTCCCCGGTACATCTCAGGGAGACCCAGTACTTC. The encoded protein is CASSFSPVHLRETQYF.

The J gene is TRBJ2-3, the V gene TRBV10-1; perhaps TRBD1 as D (6 bases). The CDR3 extends over 14 amino acids. The germline gives CDR1 WNHNN, CDR2 SYGVQD (reference sequence). V lost 6 bases and J 0 bases, leaving 10 bases between the germline ends. The CDR3 bases are TGCGCCAGCAGCTGGACAGCGAGCACAGATACGCAGTATTTT. It is translated as CASSWTASTDTQYF.

The CDR3 reads CASSYRTGQGNGYTF. The CDR3 DNA follows: TGTGCCAGCAGTTACCGAACCGGACAGGGGAATGGCTACACCTTC. V is TRBV6-5 and J is TRBJ1-2, with 9 bases that match TRBD1. The CDR3 runs 15 residues. CDR1 and CDR2 from the germline V gene are MNHEY and SVGAGI. Trimming at V came to 2 bases and at J to 6 bases, leaving 7 bases not matched to a gene.

This clone was counted a few times. The J gene is TRBJ1-2, the V gene TRBV9; 9 bases line up with TRBD1. The V gene end was trimmed by 4 bases and the J gene end by 12 bases; junction bases not matched to a gene: 7. Looked up from germline, CDR1 is SGDLS and CDR2 is YYNGEE. The CDR3 has 12 amino acids. The CDR3: CASSPTGGENTF. As DNA, the CDR3 is TGTGCCAGCAGCCCGACAGGGGGGGAGAACACCTTC.